This T cell receptor (beta chain) was captured in a study of OX40 agonist ivuxolimab in advanced cancers. Background for the entire study: The costimulatory receptor OX40 (CD134) was targeted by ivuxolimab, a fully human IgG2 agonistic monoclonal antibody. Intravenous ivuxolimab was administered to patients every 2 weeks at six dose levels: 0.01, 0.1, 0.3, 1.5, 3 and 10 mg/kg. Among the approximately 50 dose-escalation patients, about 19 had hepatocellular carcinoma, around 15 melanoma, 9 renal cell carcinoma and 9 head and neck cancer. The point of sequencing TCRbeta in the periphery was to test whether ivuxolimab changed TCR sequence diversity and drove clonal T-cell expansion. The paper covers the monotherapy dose-escalation part of the phase I ivuxolimab trial, which included N ≈ 50 patients. In the dose-escalation cohort, roughly 82% of patients were male, and the mean age was 60 years with a range of roughly 20 to 85. Patients were allowed to have had prior anti-PD-1, anti-PD-L1 or anti-CTLA-4 therapy, and 40% of the dose-escalation patients had been treated with checkpoint inhibitors. Partial responses occurred in three dose-escalation patients, of whom one had hepatocellular carcinoma and two had cutaneous melanoma.

V loses 0 bases at its end and J loses 2 bases; junction bases beyond the gene matches: 3. Per the germline V gene, SGHTA is the CDR1 and FQGNSA is the CDR2. Counted from cysteine to phenylalanine, this CDR3 has 16 amino acids. This entry keeps only the CDR3 DNA: 48 bases, framed from base 1. A word on this clone: Its antigen is unknown. No much larger clone is present one base from it, and per-base qualities are unavailable.

Broad study findings and their caveats: Which antigens the clonally expanded peripheral T cells were specific for was not determined. In partial responders in the 0.1-3.0 mg/kg groups, normalized peripheral clonal expansion was found to be among the lowest, especially among CD8+ T cells. After ivuxolimab, expanded clones were on average more numerous among CD8+ T cells than among CD4+ T cells. At doses from 0.1 to 3.0 mg/kg, clonal expansion was seen in both CD4+ and CD8+ blood T cells between baseline and week 6. Low levels of normalized T-cell clonal expansion were also seen in some patients who did not respond.

Genomic DNA was extracted from sorted cells for sequencing of the TCRbeta CDR3 region. TCRbeta CDR3 regions were sequenced using the immunoSEQ Assay. Held by TCRdb, this immuneACCESS table contains in-frame sequences only and omits some clones. Under half of the omission traces to an unresolved V gene where checked; the cause of the rest is unknown. This sample is represented by about 60,000 clones; around 93% of them were singletons. The ten largest clones take up roughly 4% of the sample. The trial excluded patients who had a history of autoimmune disease or were on systemic immunosuppression. Peripheral blood for TCR sequencing was drawn from every dose cohort at baseline, at cycle 4 day 1 and at cycle 7 day 1. Samples were obtained from an open-label, multicenter, first-in-human phase I dose-escalation trial of ivuxolimab. Adults with locally advanced or metastatic melanoma, renal cell carcinoma, hepatocellular carcinoma or head and neck squamous cell carcinoma were enrolled in the trial. Before TCR sequencing, CD4+ and CD8+ T cells were separately sorted from peripheral blood.

Sequences were derived from CD4+ or CD8+ T cells sorted from blood, sampled in a trial of the OX40 agonist ivuxolimab. The rearrangement combines TRBV7-2 with TRBJ2-7, and TRBD2 aligns with 11 junction nucleotides. The clonotype originates from an adult with an advanced solid tumor such as melanoma, head and neck, liver or kidney cancer. Read as DNA, the sequence is TGTGCCAGCAGCTTAGCGGGACTAGCGGCCCCCTACGAGCAGTACTTC. Its coded protein is CASSLAGLAAPYEQYF.